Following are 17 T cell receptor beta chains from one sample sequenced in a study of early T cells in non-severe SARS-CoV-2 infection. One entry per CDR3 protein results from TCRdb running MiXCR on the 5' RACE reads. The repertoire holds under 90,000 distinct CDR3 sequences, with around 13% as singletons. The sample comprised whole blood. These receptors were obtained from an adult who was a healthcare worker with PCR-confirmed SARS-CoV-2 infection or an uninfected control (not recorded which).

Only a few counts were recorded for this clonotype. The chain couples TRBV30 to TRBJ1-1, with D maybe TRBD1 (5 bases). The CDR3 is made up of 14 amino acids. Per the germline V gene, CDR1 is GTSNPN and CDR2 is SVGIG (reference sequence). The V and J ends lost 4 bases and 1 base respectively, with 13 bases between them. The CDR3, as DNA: TGTGCCTGGAAAATCCTAGGGACGAACACTGAAGCTTTCTTT. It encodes CAWKILGTNTEAFF.

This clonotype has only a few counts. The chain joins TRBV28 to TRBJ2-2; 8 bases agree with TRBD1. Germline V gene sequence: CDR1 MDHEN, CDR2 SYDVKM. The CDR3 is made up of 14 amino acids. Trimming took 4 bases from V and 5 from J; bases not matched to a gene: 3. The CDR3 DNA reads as TGTGCCAGCAGTTGGACAGGGTTTACCGGGGAGCTGTTTTTT. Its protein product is CASSWTGFTGELFF.

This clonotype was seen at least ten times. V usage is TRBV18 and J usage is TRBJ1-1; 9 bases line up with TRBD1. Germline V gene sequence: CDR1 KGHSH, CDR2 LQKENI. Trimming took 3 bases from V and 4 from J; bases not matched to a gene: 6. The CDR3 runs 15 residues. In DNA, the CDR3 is TGTGCCAGCTCACCCGGGACAGGGATGGCCACTGAAGCTTTCTTT. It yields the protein CASSPGTGMATEAFF.

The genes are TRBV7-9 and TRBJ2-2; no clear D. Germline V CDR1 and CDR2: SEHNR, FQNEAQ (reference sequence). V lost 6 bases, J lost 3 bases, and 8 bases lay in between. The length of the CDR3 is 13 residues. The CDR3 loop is CASSYGYTGELFF. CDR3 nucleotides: TGTGCCAGCAGTTATGGATACACCGGGGAGCTGTTTTTT.

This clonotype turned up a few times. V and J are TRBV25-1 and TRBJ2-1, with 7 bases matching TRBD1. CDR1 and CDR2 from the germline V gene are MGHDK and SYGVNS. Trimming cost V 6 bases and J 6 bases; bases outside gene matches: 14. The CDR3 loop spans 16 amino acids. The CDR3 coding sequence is TGTGCCAGCAGCCCCAAAGACAGGGAGTATTCCAATGAGCAGTTCTTC. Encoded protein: CASSPKDREYSNEQFF.

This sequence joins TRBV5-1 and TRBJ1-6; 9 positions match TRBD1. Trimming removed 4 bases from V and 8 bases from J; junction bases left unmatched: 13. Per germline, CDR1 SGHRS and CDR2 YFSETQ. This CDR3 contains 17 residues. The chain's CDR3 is CASSISPGQGSHSPLHF. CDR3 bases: TGCGCCAGCAGCATCTCTCCGGGACAGGGCTCTCATTCACCCCTCCACTTT.

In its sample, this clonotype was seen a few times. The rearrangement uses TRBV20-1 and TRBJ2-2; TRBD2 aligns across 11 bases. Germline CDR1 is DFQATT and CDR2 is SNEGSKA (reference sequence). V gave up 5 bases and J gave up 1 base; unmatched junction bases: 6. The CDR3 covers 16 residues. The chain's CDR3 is CSAGRTSGGNTGELFF. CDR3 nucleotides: TGCAGTGCTGGGAGAACTAGCGGGGGGAACACCGGGGAGCTGTTTTTT.

CDR3 nucleotides: TGCAGGATGACAGGGCCGAGCTCCTACGAGCAGTACTTC. Its translation is CRMTGPSSYEQYF. The rearrangement joins TRBV20-1 to TRBJ2-7, with 7 positions matching TRBD1. Germline lookup yields CDR1 DFQATT and CDR2 SNEGSKA (reference sequence). The CDR3 runs to 13 residues.

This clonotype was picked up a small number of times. The CDR3 DNA follows: TGTGCCAGCTCACCACAGGTCGCCTATGGCTACACCTTC. It translates to CASSPQVAYGYTF. The J gene is TRBJ1-2, the V gene TRBV18; D uncertain. The CDR3 is 13 amino acids. Germline-derived CDR1 and CDR2 are KGHSH and LQKENI. V was pared by 1 base and J by 4 bases, with 7 bases between.

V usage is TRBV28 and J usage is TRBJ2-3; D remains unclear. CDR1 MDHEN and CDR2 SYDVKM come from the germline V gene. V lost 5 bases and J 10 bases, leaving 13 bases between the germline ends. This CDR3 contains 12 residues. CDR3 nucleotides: TGTGCCAGCAGTGACGACCGGCAAGCGCAGTATTTT. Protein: CASSDDRQAQYF.

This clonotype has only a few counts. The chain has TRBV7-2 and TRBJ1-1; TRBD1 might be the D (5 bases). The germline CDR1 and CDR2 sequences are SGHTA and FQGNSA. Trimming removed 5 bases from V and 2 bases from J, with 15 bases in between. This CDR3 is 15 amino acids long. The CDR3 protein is CASSPTAGLNTEAFF. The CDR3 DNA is TGTGCCAGCAGCCCCACGGCAGGGCTAAACACTGAAGCTTTCTTT.

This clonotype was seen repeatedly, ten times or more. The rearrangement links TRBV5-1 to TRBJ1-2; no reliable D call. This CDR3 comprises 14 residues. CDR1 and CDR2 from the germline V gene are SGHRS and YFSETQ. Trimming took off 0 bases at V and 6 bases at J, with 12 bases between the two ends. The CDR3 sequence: CASSLDPARNGYTF. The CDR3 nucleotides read TGCGCCAGCAGCTTGGACCCGGCGAGGAATGGCTACACCTTC.

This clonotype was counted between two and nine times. CDR3 sequence: CASRQGSNTEAFF. CDR3 sequence (DNA): TGTGCCAGCCGGCAGGGATCGAACACTGAAGCTTTCTTT. This chain connects TRBV24-1 to TRBJ1-1, with a weak D call TRBD1 (5 bases). CDR1 and CDR2 (germline): KGHDR, SFDVKD. The V gene lost 11 bases and the J gene lost 1 base, with 13 bases spanning the gap. The CDR3 totals 13 residues.

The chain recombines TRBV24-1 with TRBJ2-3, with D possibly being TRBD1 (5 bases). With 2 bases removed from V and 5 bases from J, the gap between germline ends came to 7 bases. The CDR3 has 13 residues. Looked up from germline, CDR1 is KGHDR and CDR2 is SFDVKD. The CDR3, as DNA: TGTGCCACCAGTGATTCCAGGGTAGATACGCAGTATTTT. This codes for CATSDSRVDTQYF.

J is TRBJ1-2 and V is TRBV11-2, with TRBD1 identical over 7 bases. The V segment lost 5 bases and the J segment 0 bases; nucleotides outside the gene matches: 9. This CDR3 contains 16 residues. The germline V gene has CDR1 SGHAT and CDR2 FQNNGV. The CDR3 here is CASSLRQGRANYGYTF. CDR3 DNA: TGTGCCAGCAGCCTCCGACAGGGAAGAGCTAACTATGGCTACACCTTC.

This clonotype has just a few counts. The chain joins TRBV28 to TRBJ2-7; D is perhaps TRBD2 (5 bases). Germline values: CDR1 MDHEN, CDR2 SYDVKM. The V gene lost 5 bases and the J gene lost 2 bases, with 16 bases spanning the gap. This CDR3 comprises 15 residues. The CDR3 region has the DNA TGTGCCAGCAGTCCAGGACGGGATTGGGCCTACGAGCAGTACTTC. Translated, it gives CASSPGRDWAYEQYF.

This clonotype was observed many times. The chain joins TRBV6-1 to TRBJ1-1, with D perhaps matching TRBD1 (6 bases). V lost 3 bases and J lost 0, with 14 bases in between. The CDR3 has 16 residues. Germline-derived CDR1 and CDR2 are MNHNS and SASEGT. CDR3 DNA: TGTGCCAGCAGTGATAGGTCAGGGGTCTTGAACACTGAAGCTTTCTTT. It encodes CASSDRSGVLNTEAFF.